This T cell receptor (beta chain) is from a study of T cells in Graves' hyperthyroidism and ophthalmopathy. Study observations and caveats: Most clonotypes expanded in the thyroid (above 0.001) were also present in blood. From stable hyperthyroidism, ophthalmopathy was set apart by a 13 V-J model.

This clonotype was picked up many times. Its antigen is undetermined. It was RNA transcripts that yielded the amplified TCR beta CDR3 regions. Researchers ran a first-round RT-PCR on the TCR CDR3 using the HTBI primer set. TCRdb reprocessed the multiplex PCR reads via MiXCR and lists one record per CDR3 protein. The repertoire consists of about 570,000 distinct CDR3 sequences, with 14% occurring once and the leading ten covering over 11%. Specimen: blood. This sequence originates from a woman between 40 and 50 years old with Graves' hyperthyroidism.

The DNA of the CDR3 is TGTGCCAGCAGTTACTCGCAGGGGGGGAACACTGAAGCTTTCTTT. This codes for CASSYSQGGNTEAFF. V usage is TRBV6-5 and J usage is TRBJ1-1, with 7 bases matching TRBD1. There are 15 residues in the CDR3. Trimming removed 0 bases from V and 1 base from J; junction bases left unmatched: 2. Germline CDR1 MNHEY, CDR2 SVGAGI.